This T cell receptor (beta chain) was identified in a study of cytomegalovirus exposure and HLA in healthy donors. Notes on the study in general: A later analysis found TCR association rates differed by HLA locus, highest for DRB1 and lowest for HLA-C.

The sample holds one count of this clone. The antigen is undetermined. The CDR3 is 15 residues long. Trimming at V came to 2 bases and at J to 3 bases, leaving 5 bases not matched to a gene. Germline V gives CDR1 SGHDT, CDR2 YYEEEE. Use of 60 Vbeta and 13 Jbeta primers characterized the PCR. The assay was immunoSEQ multiplex PCR, and TCRdb's table has in-frame clones only and misses some. The sample records approximately 91,000 clones, 55% to 80% being singletons. The V call is TRBV5-6, the J call TRBJ1-5; 7 positions match TRBD1. The receptor was isolated from a female donor in good health and CMV-seronegative. The sample comprised PBMCs. The CDR3 protein is CASSLRDSLNQPQHF. The CDR3 nucleotides read TGTGCCAGCAGCTTACGGGACAGTCTCAATCAGCCCCAGCATTTT.